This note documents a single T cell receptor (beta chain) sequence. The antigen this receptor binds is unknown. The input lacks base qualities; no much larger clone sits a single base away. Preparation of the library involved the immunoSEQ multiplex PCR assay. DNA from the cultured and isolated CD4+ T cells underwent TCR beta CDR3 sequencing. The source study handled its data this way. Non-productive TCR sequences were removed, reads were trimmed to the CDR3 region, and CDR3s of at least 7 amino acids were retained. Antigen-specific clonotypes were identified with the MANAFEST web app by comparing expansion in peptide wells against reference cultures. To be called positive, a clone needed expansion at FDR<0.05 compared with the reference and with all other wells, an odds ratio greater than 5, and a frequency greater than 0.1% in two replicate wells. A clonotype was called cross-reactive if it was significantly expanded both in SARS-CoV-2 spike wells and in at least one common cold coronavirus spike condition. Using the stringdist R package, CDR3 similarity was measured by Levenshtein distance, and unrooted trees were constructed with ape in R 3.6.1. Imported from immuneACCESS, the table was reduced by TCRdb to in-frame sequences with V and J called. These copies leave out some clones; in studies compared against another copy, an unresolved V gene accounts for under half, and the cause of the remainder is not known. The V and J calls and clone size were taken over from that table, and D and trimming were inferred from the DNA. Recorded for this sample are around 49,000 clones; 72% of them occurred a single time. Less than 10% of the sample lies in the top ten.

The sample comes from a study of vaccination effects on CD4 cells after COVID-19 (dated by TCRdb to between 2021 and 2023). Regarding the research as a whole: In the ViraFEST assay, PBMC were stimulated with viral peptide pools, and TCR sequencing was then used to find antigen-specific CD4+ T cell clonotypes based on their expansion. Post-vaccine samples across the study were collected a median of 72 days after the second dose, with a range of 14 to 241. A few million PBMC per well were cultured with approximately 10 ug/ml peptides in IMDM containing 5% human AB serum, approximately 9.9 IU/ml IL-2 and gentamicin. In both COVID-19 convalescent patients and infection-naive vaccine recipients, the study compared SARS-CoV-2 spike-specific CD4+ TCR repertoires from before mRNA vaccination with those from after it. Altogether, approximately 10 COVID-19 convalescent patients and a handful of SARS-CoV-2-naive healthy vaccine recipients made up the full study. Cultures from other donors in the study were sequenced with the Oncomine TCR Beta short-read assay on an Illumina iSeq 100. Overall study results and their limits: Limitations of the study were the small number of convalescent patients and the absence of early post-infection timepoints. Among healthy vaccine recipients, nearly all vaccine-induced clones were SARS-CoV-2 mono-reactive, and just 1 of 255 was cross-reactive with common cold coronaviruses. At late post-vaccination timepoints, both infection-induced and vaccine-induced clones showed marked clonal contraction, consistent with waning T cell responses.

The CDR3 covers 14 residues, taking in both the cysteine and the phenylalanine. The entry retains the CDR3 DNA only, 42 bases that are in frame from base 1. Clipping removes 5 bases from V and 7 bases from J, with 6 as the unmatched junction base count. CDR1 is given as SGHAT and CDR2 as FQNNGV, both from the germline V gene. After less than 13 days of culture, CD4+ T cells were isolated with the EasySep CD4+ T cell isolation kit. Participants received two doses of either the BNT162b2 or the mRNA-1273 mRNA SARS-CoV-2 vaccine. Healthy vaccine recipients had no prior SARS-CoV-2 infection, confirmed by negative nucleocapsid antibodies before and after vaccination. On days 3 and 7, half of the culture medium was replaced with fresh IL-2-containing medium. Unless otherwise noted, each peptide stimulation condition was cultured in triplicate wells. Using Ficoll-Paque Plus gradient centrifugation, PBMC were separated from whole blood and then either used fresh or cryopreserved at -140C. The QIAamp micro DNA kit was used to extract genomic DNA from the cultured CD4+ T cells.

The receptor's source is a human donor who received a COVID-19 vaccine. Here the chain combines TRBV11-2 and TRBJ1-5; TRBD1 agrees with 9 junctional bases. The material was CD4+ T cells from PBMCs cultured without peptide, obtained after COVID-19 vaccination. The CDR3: CASSMTGGVQPQHF. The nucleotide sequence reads TGTGCCAGCAGCATGACAGGGGGGGTGCAGCCCCAGCATTTT.